This T cell receptor (beta chain) was documented in a study of Ad26.COV2.S vaccination and SARS-CoV-2 variants. The V and J ends lost 4 bases and 4 bases respectively, with 8 bases between them. The length of the CDR3 is 13 residues. Germline values: CDR1 MGHDK, CDR2 SYGVNS. Repertoires were generated with immunoSEQ multiplex PCR, while TCRdb's copy carries only in-frame clones and drops some. The sample lists 180,000 or so clones; about 83% were seen once. The TCR originated in a human donor who had recovered from COVID-19. This material consisted of peripheral blood, taken after recovery from COVID-19. The genes are TRBV25-1 and TRBJ2-1; no reliable D call. The CDR3 reads CASSVGGYNEQFF. The CDR3, as DNA: TGTGCCAGCAGTGTGGGCGGTTACAATGAGCAGTTCTTC.